The 25 T cell receptor beta chains in this list originate from one sample, sequenced in a study of early T cells in non-severe SARS-CoV-2 infection. Using its own MiXCR run on the 5' RACE reads, TCRdb lists one record per CDR3 protein. The profile shows about 87,000 distinct CDR3 sequences, 12% to 15% of them singletons. Sequencing was carried out using whole blood. All receptors come from an adult who was a healthcare worker with PCR-confirmed SARS-CoV-2 infection or an uninfected control (not recorded which).

The genes are TRBV7-9 and TRBJ2-2, with D perhaps being TRBD1 or TRBD2 (5 bases each). Germline values: CDR1 SEHNR, CDR2 FQNEAQ (reference sequence). This CDR3 contains 14 residues. With 4 bases removed from V and 6 bases from J, the gap between germline ends came to 12 bases. This CDR3 reads CASSSSGTSGELFF. The CDR3 DNA is TGTGCCAGCAGCTCCTCAGGGACCTCCGGGGAGCTGTTTTTT.

This rearrangement joins TRBV19 to TRBJ2-3; 8 positions agree with TRBD1. The CDR3 extends over 16 amino acids. Germline CDR1 and CDR2: LNHDA and SQIVND (reference sequence). V dropped 5 bases and J dropped 2; count of bases not matched to a gene: 9. The CDR3 here is CASSLRTGQPTDTQYF. The CDR3 nucleotides are TGTGCCAGTAGTCTTCGGACAGGGCAACCCACAGATACGCAGTATTTT.

This clonotype appeared many times. The chain links TRBV5-1 to TRBJ2-1, with 10 bases that match TRBD2. Germline CDR1 is SGHRS and CDR2 is YFSETQ. V shed 4 bases, J shed 0 bases, and the junction held 4 bases outside the gene matches. The CDR3 runs 16 residues. CDR3 DNA: TGCGCCAGCAGCCTTAGCGGGGGGAACTCCTACAATGAGCAGTTCTTC. Translation gives CASSLSGGNSYNEQFF.

The CDR3 DNA is TGTGCCAGCAGCTCCGTCTCCTACGAGCAGTACTTC. It encodes CASSSVSYEQYF. The V gene is TRBV5-5, the J gene TRBJ2-7; D ambiguous. This CDR3 has 12 amino acids. Germline CDR1 reads SGHKS; CDR2 reads YYEKEE (reference sequence). V was trimmed by 3 bases and J by 0 bases, leaving 4 bases between them.

In this sample, this clonotype turned up many times. The chain uses TRBV28 and TRBJ1-6; 7 positions agree with TRBD1. The germline gives CDR1 MDHEN, CDR2 SYDVKM. The CDR3 contains 16 residues. V was pared by 6 bases and J by 5 bases, with 10 bases of the junction left unmatched. CDR3 nucleotides: TGTGCCAGCAGCCACCGGGGACAGACAGATAATTCACCCCTCCACTTT. Residues: CASSHRGQTDNSPLHF.

This CDR3 is CSVGTQETQYF. The CDR3 nucleotides read TGCAGCGTTGGAACACAAGAGACCCAGTACTTC. The rearrangement uses TRBV29-1 and TRBJ2-5, with D hard to call. The CDR3 spans 11 residues. CDR1 and CDR2 (germline): SQVTM, ANQGSEA. The V and J ends lost 4 bases and 2 bases respectively, with 5 bases between them.

This clonotype turned up a few times. The chain couples TRBV7-2 to TRBJ2-3, with D possibly being TRBD2 (5 bases). V was clipped by 2 bases and J by 2 bases, with 8 bases between them. The CDR3 has 14 amino acids. Germline CDR1 SGHTA, CDR2 FQGNSA. DNA of the CDR3: TGTGCCAGCAGCTTATTCGGGGACACAGATACGCAGTATTTT. Protein: CASSLFGDTDTQYF.

This chain uses TRBV19 with TRBJ1-5; D may be TRBD1 (5 bases). The CDR3 sequence is 14 residues long. The germline V and J ends were trimmed by 5 bases and 6 bases, with 14 bases remaining between them. Germline V gene data show CDR1 as LNHDA and CDR2 as SQIVND (reference sequence). CDR3 in amino acids: CASSYAGLIQPQHF. CDR3 sequence (DNA): TGTGCCAGTAGTTATGCAGGGCTCATTCAGCCCCAGCATTTT.

The DNA of the CDR3 is TGTGCCAGCGGCGGGACAGGGAACGAGCAGTACTTC. Amino acids: CASGGTGNEQYF. The genes are TRBV28 and TRBJ2-7, with 9 positions matching TRBD1. V was clipped by 8 bases and J by 5 bases; unmatched bases: 4. The CDR3 totals 12 residues. Germline V gives CDR1 MDHEN, CDR2 SYDVKM.

This clonotype was recorded a few times. This CDR3 is CASSFLVVGGTDTQYF. The CDR3 DNA is TGTGCCAGCAGCTTTTTAGTAGTAGGGGGCACAGATACGCAGTATTTT. J is TRBJ2-3 and V is TRBV7-8; maybe TRBD1 (5 bases). The V end lost 3 bases, the J end lost 1 base, and 14 bases lay between the germline ends. The CDR3 is made up of 16 amino acids. CDR1 is SGHVS, CDR2 FQNEAQ, per germline.

V and J are TRBV7-7 and TRBJ2-3, with TRBD2 matching over 8 bases. The CDR3 contains 15 residues. Germline V lookup: CDR1 SSHAT, CDR2 FNYEAQ (reference sequence). The CDR3 nucleotides are TGTGCTTCCCACGGGACTAGTGGATTCACAGATACGCAGTATTTT. It is translated as CASHGTSGFTDTQYF. The complete variable domain, with remaining parts taken from reference TRBV7-7 and TRBJ2-3, reads GAGVSQSPRYKVTKRGQDVTLRCDPISSHATLYWYQQALGQGPEFLTYFNYEAQPDKSGLPSDRFSAERPEGSISTLTIQRTEQRDSAMYRCASHGTSGFTDTQYFGPGTRLTVL.

This chain joins TRBV20-1 and TRBJ2-3, with 8 bases aligning to TRBD2. In germline, CDR1 is DFQATT, CDR2 SNEGSKA (reference sequence). There are 17 residues in the CDR3. V gave up 0 bases and J gave up 2 bases; unmatched junction bases: 10. The CDR3 bases are TGCAGTGCTAGAGATGTACAAGCGGGGGACCACACAGATACGCAGTATTTT. It translates to CSARDVQAGDHTDTQYF.

A few counts support this clonotype. The CDR3 nucleotides read TGTGCCAGCACCCTGACACAGGGGGGCGACTCCTACGAGCAGTACTTC. Its translation is CASTLTQGGDSYEQYF. This sequence joins TRBV7-9 and TRBJ2-7; 8 bases match TRBD1. The CDR3 is 16 amino acids. Trimming cost V 7 bases and J 0 bases; bases outside gene matches: 11. Germline V gene lookup returns CDR1 SEHNR and CDR2 FQNEAQ (reference sequence).

The rearrangement joins TRBV28 to TRBJ2-1; D uncertain. V was pared by 3 bases and J by 6 bases, with 12 bases between. Germline CDR1 and CDR2: MDHEN and SYDVKM. The CDR3 is made up of 14 amino acids. The CDR3 DNA follows: TGTGCCAGCAGTTTTGATAGTTTTCGCAATGAGCAGTTCTTC. As protein: CASSFDSFRNEQFF.

J is TRBJ2-5 and V is TRBV5-4; D may be TRBD2 (6 bases). CDR1 and CDR2 (germline): SGHNT, YYREEE (reference sequence). The CDR3 totals 14 residues. The V end was cut by 0 bases, the J end by 5 bases, with 11 bases between. The CDR3 protein is CASSLVNAGETQYF. The CDR3 DNA is TGTGCCAGCAGCTTGGTAAACGCGGGGGAGACCCAGTACTTC.

This clonotype was observed many times. The CDR3 loop reads CASSTINSGANVLTF. The CDR3 DNA follows: TGTGCCAGTAGTACCATAAACTCTGGGGCCAACGTCCTGACTTTC. This rearrangement joins TRBV19 to TRBJ2-6; D not certain. The germline V gene encodes CDR1 LNHDA and CDR2 SQIVND (reference sequence). The CDR3 is 15 amino acids. The V gene lost 4 bases and the J gene lost 0 bases, with 7 bases spanning the gap.

This clonotype was recorded at least ten times. The V and J genes are TRBV29-1 and TRBJ1-5; tentatively, D is TRBD1 (5 bases). Trimming left V 4 bases short and J 4 bases short, with 11 bases between. Per germline, CDR1 SQVTM and CDR2 ANQGSEA. The CDR3 is made up of 13 amino acids. For the CDR3, the DNA is TGCAGCGTTGGAGACAGTCGAAATCAGCCCCAGCATTTT. Its protein is CSVGDSRNQPQHF.

The rearrangement uses TRBV7-6 and TRBJ2-3; TRBD2 agrees at 8 bases. Germline V gene data show CDR1 as SGHVS and CDR2 as FNYEAQ. The V segment lost 2 bases and the J segment 3 bases; nucleotides outside the gene matches: 7. There are 16 residues in the CDR3. The CDR3 coding sequence is TGTGCCAGCAGCTTATATAGCGGGGCTAGGACAGATACGCAGTATTTT. This translates into CASSLYSGARTDTQYF. The complete variable domain, with remaining parts taken from reference TRBV7-6 and TRBJ2-3, reads GAGVSQSPRYKVTKRGQDVALRCDPISGHVSLYWYRQALGQGPEFLTYFNYEAQQDKSGLPNDRFSAERPEGSISTLTIQRTEQRDSAMYRCASSLYSGARTDTQYFGPGTRLTVL.

The chain couples TRBV7-6 to TRBJ1-2, with 9 bases lining up with TRBD1. The CDR3 consists of 16 residues. The ends lost 0 bases at V and 6 bases at J; junction bases unmatched: 8. In germline, CDR1 is SGHVS, CDR2 FNYEAQ. The DNA for the CDR3 is TGTGCCAGCAGCTTAGCTGACAGGACAGGGGTAAATGGCTACACCTTC. Encoded protein: CASSLADRTGVNGYTF.

This chain joins TRBV7-2 and TRBJ2-5; 7 bases map to TRBD1. Germline V gene data show CDR1 as SGHTA and CDR2 as FQGNSA. The CDR3 totals 18 residues. With V trimmed by 5 bases and J by 0 bases, 15 bases remained unmatched. The DNA for the CDR3 is TGTGCCAGCAGCCAGGGGGTTGTCAGGGGGACCTACCAAGAGACCCAGTACTTC. Translation gives CASSQGVVRGTYQETQYF.

This clonotype was seen only a few times. The chain links TRBV4-1 to TRBJ2-2; D ambiguous. Germline CDR1 is MGHRA and CDR2 is YSYEKL. Trimming shortened V by 6 bases and J by 8 bases, and 13 bases separated the two germline ends. The CDR3 has 13 amino acids. CDR3 protein: CASREGYPGELFF. The CDR3, as DNA: TGCGCCAGCAGAGAAGGATATCCAGGGGAGCTGTTTTTT.

This clonotype turned up a few times. The gene calls are TRBV10-3 and TRBJ2-3; D is uncertain. The V end lost 7 bases, the J end lost 0 bases, and 8 bases lay between the germline ends. Germline CDR1 and CDR2: ENHRY and SYGVKD. The CDR3 is 13 residues long. The CDR3 region has the DNA TGTGCCATCACCGAGACTAGCACAGATACGCAGTATTTT. Translated: CAITETSTDTQYF.

The chain has TRBV7-2 and TRBJ2-5; 8 bases map to TRBD2. The CDR3 is 11 amino acids. Trimming took 11 bases from V and 4 from J; bases not matched to a gene: 3. The germline V gene has CDR1 SGHTA and CDR2 FQGNSA. CDR3: CAGGLAETQYF. As DNA, the CDR3 is TGTGCCGGTGGACTAGCAGAGACCCAGTACTTC.

CDR3 region: CASSQDQLAGVSYEQYF. The CDR3 DNA reads as TGCGCCAGCAGCCAAGATCAACTAGCGGGGGTTTCCTACGAGCAGTACTTC. The rearrangement links TRBV4-3 to TRBJ2-7; TRBD2 agrees at 11 bases. This CDR3 is built from 17 residues. In germline, CDR1 is LGHNA, CDR2 YSLEER. Trimming cost V 0 bases and J 1 base; bases outside gene matches: 5.

This clonotype showed up just a few times. The chain uses TRBV6-6 and TRBJ2-7, with D uncertain. The germline gives CDR1 MNHNY, CDR2 SVGAGI (reference sequence). This CDR3 region has 10 residues. Trimming took 5 bases from V and 5 from J, leaving 4 bases between them. The CDR3 DNA follows: TGTGCCAGCAGTACCCACGAGCAGTACTTC. Translated, it gives CASSTHEQYF.